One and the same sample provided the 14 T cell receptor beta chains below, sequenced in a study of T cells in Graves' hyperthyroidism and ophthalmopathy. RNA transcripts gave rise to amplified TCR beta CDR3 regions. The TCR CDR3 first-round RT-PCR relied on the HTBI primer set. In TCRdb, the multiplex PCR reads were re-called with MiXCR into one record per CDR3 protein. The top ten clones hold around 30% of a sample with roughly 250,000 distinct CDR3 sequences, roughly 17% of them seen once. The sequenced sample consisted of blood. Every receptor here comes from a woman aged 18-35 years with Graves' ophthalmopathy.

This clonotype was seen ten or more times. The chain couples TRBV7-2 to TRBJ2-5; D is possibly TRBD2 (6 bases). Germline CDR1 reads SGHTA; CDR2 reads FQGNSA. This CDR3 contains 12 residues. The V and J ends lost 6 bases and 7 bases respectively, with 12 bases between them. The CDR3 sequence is CASSLGGLTQYF. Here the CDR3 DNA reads TGTGCCAGCAGTCTTGGGGGGTTGACCCAGTACTTC.

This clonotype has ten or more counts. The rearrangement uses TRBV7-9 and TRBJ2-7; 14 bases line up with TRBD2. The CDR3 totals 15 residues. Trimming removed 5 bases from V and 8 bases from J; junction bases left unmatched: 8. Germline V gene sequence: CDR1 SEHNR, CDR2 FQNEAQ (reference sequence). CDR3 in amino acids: CASSPPGLAGVQQYF. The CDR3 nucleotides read TGTGCCAGCAGCCCCCCGGGACTAGCGGGAGTCCAGCAGTACTTC.

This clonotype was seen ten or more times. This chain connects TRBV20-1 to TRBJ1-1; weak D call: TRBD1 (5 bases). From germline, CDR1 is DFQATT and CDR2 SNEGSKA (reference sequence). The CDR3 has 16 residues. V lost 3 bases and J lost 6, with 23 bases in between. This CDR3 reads CSASISQVTSFPEAFF. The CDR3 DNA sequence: TGCAGTGCTAGTATTTCACAGGTCACCTCGTTTCCTGAAGCTTTCTTT.

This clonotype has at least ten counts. The CDR3 region has the DNA TGCGCCAGCAGCCAAGAGACTAGCGGGGGGCCAGATACGCAGTATTTT. Its protein product is CASSQETSGGPDTQYF. The J gene is TRBJ2-3, the V gene TRBV4-1; 13 bases map to TRBD2. The CDR3 consists of 16 residues. From germline, CDR1 is MGHRA and CDR2 YSYEKL. V dropped 0 bases and J dropped 4; count of bases not matched to a gene: 1.

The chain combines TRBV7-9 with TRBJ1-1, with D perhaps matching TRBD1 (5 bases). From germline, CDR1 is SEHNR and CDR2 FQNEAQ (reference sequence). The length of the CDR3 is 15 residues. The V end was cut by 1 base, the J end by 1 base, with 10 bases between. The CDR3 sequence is CASSLDPGPNTEAFF. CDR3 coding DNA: TGTGCCAGCAGCTTAGACCCGGGACCGAACACTGAAGCTTTCTTT.

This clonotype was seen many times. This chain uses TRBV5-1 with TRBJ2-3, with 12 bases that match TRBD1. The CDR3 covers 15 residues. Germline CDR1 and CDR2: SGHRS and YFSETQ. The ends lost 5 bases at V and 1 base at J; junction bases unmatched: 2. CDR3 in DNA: TGCGCCAGCAGGGGACAGGGGGCTGGCACAGATACGCAGTATTTT. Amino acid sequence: CASRGQGAGTDTQYF.

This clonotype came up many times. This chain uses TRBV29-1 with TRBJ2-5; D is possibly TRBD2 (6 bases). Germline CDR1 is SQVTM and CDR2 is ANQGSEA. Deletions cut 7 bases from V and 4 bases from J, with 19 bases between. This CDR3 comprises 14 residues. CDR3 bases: TGCAGCGAACTTAGGACACGGAGGGGAGAGACCCAGTACTTC. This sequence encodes CSELRTRRGETQYF.

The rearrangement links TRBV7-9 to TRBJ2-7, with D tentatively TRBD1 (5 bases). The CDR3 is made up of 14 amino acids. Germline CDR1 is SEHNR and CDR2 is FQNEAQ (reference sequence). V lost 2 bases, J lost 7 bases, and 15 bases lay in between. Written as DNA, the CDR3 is TGTGCCAGCAGCTTAATCGGCAGGGCTGTTGAGCAGTACTTC. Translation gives CASSLIGRAVEQYF.

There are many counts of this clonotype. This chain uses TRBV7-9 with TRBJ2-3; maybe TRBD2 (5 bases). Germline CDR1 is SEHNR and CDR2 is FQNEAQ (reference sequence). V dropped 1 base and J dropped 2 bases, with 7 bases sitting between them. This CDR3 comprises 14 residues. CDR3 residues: CASSLERDTDTQYF. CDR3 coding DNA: TGTGCCAGCAGCTTAGAACGGGACACAGATACGCAGTATTTT.

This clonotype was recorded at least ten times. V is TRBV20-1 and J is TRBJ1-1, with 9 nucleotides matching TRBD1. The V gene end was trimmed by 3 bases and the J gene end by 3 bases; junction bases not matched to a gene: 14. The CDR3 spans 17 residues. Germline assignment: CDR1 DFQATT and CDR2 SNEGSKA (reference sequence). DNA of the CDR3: TGCAGTGCTAGTGACCAAACAGGGGGCTGGCGGGACACTGAAGCTTTCTTT. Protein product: CSASDQTGGWRDTEAFF.

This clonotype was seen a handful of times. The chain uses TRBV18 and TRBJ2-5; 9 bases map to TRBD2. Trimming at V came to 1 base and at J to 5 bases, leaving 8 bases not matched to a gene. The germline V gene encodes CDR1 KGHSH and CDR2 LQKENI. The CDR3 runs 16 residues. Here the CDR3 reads CASSPLGGGVDETQYF. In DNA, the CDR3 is TGTGCCAGCTCACCACTCGGCGGGGGGGTAGATGAGACCCAGTACTTC.

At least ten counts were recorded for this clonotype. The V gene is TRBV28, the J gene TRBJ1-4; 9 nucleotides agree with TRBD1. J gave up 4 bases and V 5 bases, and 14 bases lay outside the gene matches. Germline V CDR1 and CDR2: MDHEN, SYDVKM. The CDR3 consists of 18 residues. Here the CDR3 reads CASSDPRTGGGGNEKLFF. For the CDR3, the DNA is TGTGCCAGCAGTGACCCCCGAACAGGGGGCGGTGGTAATGAAAAACTGTTTTTT.

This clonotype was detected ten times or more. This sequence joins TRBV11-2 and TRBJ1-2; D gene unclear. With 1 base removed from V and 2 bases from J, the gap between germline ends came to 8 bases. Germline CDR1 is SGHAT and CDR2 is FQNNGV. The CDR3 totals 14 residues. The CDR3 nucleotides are TGTGCCAGCAGCTTAGTCCAGGCCAACTATGGCTACACCTTC. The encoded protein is CASSLVQANYGYTF.

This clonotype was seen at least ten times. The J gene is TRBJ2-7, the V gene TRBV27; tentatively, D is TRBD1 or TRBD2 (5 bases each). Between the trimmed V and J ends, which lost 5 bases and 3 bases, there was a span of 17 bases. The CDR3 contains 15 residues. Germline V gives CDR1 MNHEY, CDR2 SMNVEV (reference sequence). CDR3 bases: TGTGCCAGCAGTCCGACGGAGGCAGGGAGCTACGAGCAGTACTTC. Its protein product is CASSPTEAGSYEQYF.